Listed below are T cell receptor beta chains from one sample, sequenced in a study of blood T cell repertoires in COVID-19. Assay used: immunoSEQ multiplex PCR; TCRdb lists only in-frame clones, some missing. The sample holds under 250,000 clones, roughly 85% seen once. Input material: PBMCs or T cells enriched from blood (not recorded which). The receptors derive from a woman aged 50 to 60 who had been exposed to COVID-19. Both conserved end residues are part of each CDR3. Each record gives: D gene, V gene, J gene, clone size, CDR3 DNA, CDR3 protein. D genes are given only for firm matches. A row's size may be missing; if present it is once, few, many or a size class.

d_gene: -
v_gene: TRBV3-1/TRBV3-2
j_gene: TRBJ1-6
abundance: -
CDR3nt: TGTGCCAGCAGCCAAGTCGGGGGGGCTAATTCACCCCTCCACTTT
CDR3aa: CASSQVGGANSPLHF

d_gene: TRBD1
v_gene: TRBV15
j_gene: TRBJ2-5
abundance: -
CDR3nt: TGTGCCACCAGCAAGGGACAGGGGGTTACCCGTCTAGAGACCCAGTACTTC
CDR3aa: CATSKGQGVTRLETQYF

d_gene: -
v_gene: TRBV12-3/TRBV12-4
j_gene: TRBJ2-7
abundance: -
CDR3nt: TGTGCCAGCAGTTCCCCGAACAGTGCCGCTCAGTACTTC
CDR3aa: CASSSPNSAAQYF

d_gene: TRBD1
v_gene: TRBV6-2/TRBV6-3
j_gene: TRBJ1-1
abundance: -
CDR3nt: TGTGCCAGCGGCCAGCCGGGCGCAGGGGGCGAGTTCGGGGCTTTCTTT
CDR3aa: CASGQPGAGGEFGAFF

d_gene: -
v_gene: TRBV11-2
j_gene: TRBJ1-1
abundance: -
CDR3nt: TGTGCCAGCAGCCCCCAACAGGGCCCGAACACTGAAGCTTTCTTT
CDR3aa: CASSPQQGPNTEAFF

d_gene: TRBD1
v_gene: TRBV7-2
j_gene: TRBJ2-7
abundance: -
CDR3nt: TGTGCCAGCAGCTCCTTGGCGGGGACAGGGACCTACGAGCAGTACTTC
CDR3aa: CASSSLAGTGTYEQYF

d_gene: -
v_gene: TRBV30
j_gene: TRBJ1-3
abundance: -
CDR3nt: TGTGCCTGGACAGGACAAGGGGGGGTCGGAAACACCATATATTTT
CDR3aa: CAWTGQGGVGNTIYF

d_gene: TRBD1
v_gene: TRBV7-2
j_gene: TRBJ1-2
abundance: -
CDR3nt: TGTGCCAGCAGCCCCTCGGGACAGGGGACCTATGGCTACACCTTC
CDR3aa: CASSPSGQGTYGYTF

d_gene: TRBD2
v_gene: TRBV4-1
j_gene: TRBJ2-7
abundance: -
CDR3nt: TGCGCCAGCAGCCAACTAGCGGGGGGAGAAGAGCAGTACTTC
CDR3aa: CASSQLAGGEEQYF

d_gene: -
v_gene: TRBV5-8
j_gene: TRBJ1-1
abundance: once
CDR3nt: TGTGCCAGCAGCTTGTTCAGGGGCTCTGAAGCTTTCTTT
CDR3aa: CASSLFRGSEAFF

d_gene: -
v_gene: TRBV6-1
j_gene: TRBJ2-5
abundance: -
CDR3nt: TGTGCCAGCAGTGAGACAGTCAAGATTACCCAGTACTTC
CDR3aa: CASSETVKITQYF

d_gene: -
v_gene: TRBV2
j_gene: TRBJ1-5
abundance: -
CDR3nt: TGTGCCAGCAGTGAAACGGGTCCTCAGCCCCAGCATTTT
CDR3aa: CASSETGPQPQHF

d_gene: -
v_gene: TRBV2
j_gene: TRBJ1-6
abundance: -
CDR3nt: TGCGCCAGCAGTGAACTTGGAGGGGTTGGGAATTCACCCCTCCACTTT
CDR3aa: CASSELGGVGNSPLHF

d_gene: TRBD1
v_gene: TRBV4-3
j_gene: TRBJ1-1
abundance: -
CDR3nt: TGCGCCAGCAGCCGAACAGGGGGCAGTATGGCTTTCTTT
CDR3aa: CASSRTGGSMAFF

d_gene: -
v_gene: TRBV27
j_gene: TRBJ1-5
abundance: -
CDR3nt: TGTGCCAGCAGTTTAGCGGGGAATCAGCCCCAGCATTTT
CDR3aa: CASSLAGNQPQHF

d_gene: -
v_gene: TRBV3-1/TRBV3-2
j_gene: TRBJ1-1
abundance: -
CDR3nt: TGTGCCAGCAGCCAAGATCAGGGGAGGGGGGCTTTCTTT
CDR3aa: CASSQDQGRGAFF

d_gene: -
v_gene: TRBV2
j_gene: TRBJ1-2
abundance: -
CDR3nt: TGTGCCAGCAGTGAGAAGGGGCTGGAGGGCTACACCTTC
CDR3aa: CASSEKGLEGYTF

d_gene: -
v_gene: TRBV28
j_gene: TRBJ1-2
abundance: -
CDR3nt: TGTGCCAGCAGTTTATATCCCCCGGGGGTGGGTAACTATGGCTACACCTTC
CDR3aa: CASSLYPPGVGNYGYTF

d_gene: TRBD1
v_gene: TRBV12-3/TRBV12-4
j_gene: TRBJ1-1
abundance: -
CDR3nt: TGTGCCAGCAGGAGGACAGGGGCCACTGAAGCTTTCTTT
CDR3aa: CASRRTGATEAFF

d_gene: -
v_gene: TRBV27
j_gene: TRBJ1-2
abundance: -
CDR3nt: TGTGCCAGCAGCTCCAAGGGGGTCTATGGCTACACCTTC
CDR3aa: CASSSKGVYGYTF

d_gene: -
v_gene: TRBV11-3
j_gene: TRBJ2-1
abundance: -
CDR3nt: TGTGCCAGCAGCACCCCGCAGGGTGGTTCCCACAATGAGCAGTTCTTC
CDR3aa: CASSTPQGGSHNEQFF

d_gene: -
v_gene: TRBV5-6
j_gene: TRBJ2-7
abundance: few
CDR3nt: TGTGCCAGCAGCCTGAATACAGGGATGCGACTCTACGAGCAGTACTTC
CDR3aa: CASSLNTGMRLYEQYF

d_gene: TRBD2
v_gene: TRBV5-1
j_gene: TRBJ2-3
abundance: -
CDR3nt: TGCGCCAGCAGCTTGGGAGCGGGATTGGATACGCAGTATTTT
CDR3aa: CASSLGAGLDTQYF

d_gene: TRBD1
v_gene: TRBV28
j_gene: TRBJ1-5
abundance: -
CDR3nt: TGTGCCAGCAGTCCACGGACAGGTCCCCTAGGCAATCAGCCCCAGCATTTT
CDR3aa: CASSPRTGPLGNQPQHF

d_gene: -
v_gene: TRBV11-2
j_gene: TRBJ1-1
abundance: -
CDR3nt: TGTGCCAGCAGCTTCAGGAAAACTGAAGCTTTCTTT
CDR3aa: CASSFRKTEAFF

d_gene: -
v_gene: TRBV10-3
j_gene: TRBJ1-6
abundance: -
CDR3nt: TGTGCCATCAGCCAGGAAGAAAATTCACCCCTCCACTTT
CDR3aa: CAISQEENSPLHF

d_gene: -
v_gene: TRBV11-2
j_gene: TRBJ1-1
abundance: -
CDR3nt: TGTGCCAGCAGCTTAGCCCCGGACAGAAGGGCTTTCTTT
CDR3aa: CASSLAPDRRAFF

d_gene: -
v_gene: TRBV7-2
j_gene: TRBJ2-3
abundance: -
CDR3nt: TGTGCCAGCAGCCTAGGACAGATCCTTACAGATACGCAGTATTTT
CDR3aa: CASSLGQILTDTQYF

d_gene: TRBD2
v_gene: TRBV3-1/TRBV3-2
j_gene: TRBJ2-5
abundance: -
CDR3nt: TGTGCCAGCACCTCCGGGACTAGCGGGGGGCCCCAGGAGACCCAGTACTTC
CDR3aa: CASTSGTSGGPQETQYF

d_gene: -
v_gene: TRBV5-8
j_gene: TRBJ2-2
abundance: once
CDR3nt: TGTGCCAGCAGCCTCCGGGAGAACACCGGGGAGCTGTTTTTT
CDR3aa: CASSLRENTGELFF

d_gene: TRBD1
v_gene: TRBV7-2
j_gene: TRBJ1-1
abundance: -
CDR3nt: TGTGCCAGCAGCTCGACAGGGAGTGGAGCTTTCTTT
CDR3aa: CASSSTGSGAFF

d_gene: TRBD2
v_gene: TRBV5-1
j_gene: TRBJ2-3
abundance: -
CDR3nt: TGCGCCAGCAGCCCGGGACTAGCGGGGGAAGAAACAGATACGCAGTATTTT
CDR3aa: CASSPGLAGEETDTQYF

d_gene: TRBD1
v_gene: TRBV18
j_gene: TRBJ2-7
abundance: -
CDR3nt: TGTGCCAGCTCACCTAAGACAGGGGCCGAGTACGAGCAGTACTTC
CDR3aa: CASSPKTGAEYEQYF

d_gene: -
v_gene: TRBV7-9
j_gene: TRBJ1-4
abundance: -
CDR3nt: TGTGCCAGCAGCTCATGGGGCGGAAATGAAAAACTGTTTTTT
CDR3aa: CASSSWGGNEKLFF

d_gene: TRBD2
v_gene: TRBV9
j_gene: TRBJ2-7
abundance: -
CDR3nt: TGTGCCAGCAGCGTTAGCGGGGGGGCCCCCTACGAGCAGTACTTC
CDR3aa: CASSVSGGAPYEQYF

d_gene: -
v_gene: TRBV19
j_gene: TRBJ2-1
abundance: -
CDR3nt: TGTGCCAGTAGTATAGATGCAGGGCCCTACAATGAGCAGTTCTTC
CDR3aa: CASSIDAGPYNEQFF

d_gene: -
v_gene: TRBV29-1
j_gene: TRBJ2-7
abundance: -
CDR3nt: TGCAGCGTTGGCGCAGGGGTAGACGAGCAGTACTTC
CDR3aa: CSVGAGVDEQYF

d_gene: -
v_gene: TRBV6-1
j_gene: TRBJ1-6
abundance: once
CDR3nt: TGTGCCAGCAGTGAATCGAGAGCTTTCTCCTATAATTCACCCCTCCACTTT
CDR3aa: CASSESRAFSYNSPLHF

d_gene: -
v_gene: TRBV18
j_gene: TRBJ1-2
abundance: -
CDR3nt: TGTGCCAGCTCACGTGAGACGGGTGGCTACACCTTC
CDR3aa: CASSRETGGYTF

d_gene: -
v_gene: TRBV4-3
j_gene: TRBJ2-5
abundance: -
CDR3nt: TGCGCCAGCAGCCAAACGACTGAAGAGACCCAGTACTTC
CDR3aa: CASSQTTEETQYF

d_gene: -
v_gene: TRBV2
j_gene: TRBJ1-1
abundance: once
CDR3nt: TGTGCCAGCAGTGCTCGGGGGATAGACACTGAAGCTTTCTTT
CDR3aa: CASSARGIDTEAFF

d_gene: TRBD1
v_gene: TRBV28
j_gene: TRBJ1-2
abundance: -
CDR3nt: TGTGCCAGCAGTTTAAGCCAATCCAGGGGGCGGCGTAGGGGCTACACCTTC
CDR3aa: CASSLSQSRGRRRGYTF

d_gene: TRBD1
v_gene: TRBV7-2
j_gene: TRBJ1-1
abundance: -
CDR3nt: TGTGCCAGCAGCTGGACAGGGGGGGACACTGAAGCTTTCTTT
CDR3aa: CASSWTGGDTEAFF

d_gene: -
v_gene: TRBV14
j_gene: TRBJ2-5
abundance: once
CDR3nt: TGTGCCAGCAGCCAGGGTTGGGAGCCCCAGTACTTC
CDR3aa: CASSQGWEPQYF

d_gene: -
v_gene: TRBV6-2/TRBV6-3
j_gene: TRBJ2-7
abundance: -
CDR3nt: TGTGCCAGCAGCTCCACCTACGAGCAGTACTTC
CDR3aa: CASSSTYEQYF

d_gene: -
v_gene: TRBV18
j_gene: TRBJ1-6
abundance: -
CDR3nt: TGTGCCAGGGTTTTGACAGAGGGGGAAAATTCACCCCTCCACTTT
CDR3aa: CARVLTEGENSPLHF

d_gene: TRBD2
v_gene: TRBV28
j_gene: TRBJ2-1
abundance: -
CDR3nt: TGTGCCAGCAGCGGTCGGACTAGCGGGGGTGATGAGCAGTTCTTC
CDR3aa: CASSGRTSGGDEQFF

d_gene: TRBD1
v_gene: TRBV6-5
j_gene: TRBJ1-5
abundance: -
CDR3nt: TGTGCCAGCAGATGGGAGTCAGGGGGCCAGCCCCAGCATTTT
CDR3aa: CASRWESGGQPQHF

d_gene: -
v_gene: TRBV5-4
j_gene: TRBJ1-1
abundance: -
CDR3nt: TGTGCCAGCAGCCCACAGGAGTTTTACACTGAAGCTTTCTTT
CDR3aa: CASSPQEFYTEAFF

d_gene: TRBD2
v_gene: TRBV2
j_gene: TRBJ2-1
abundance: -
CDR3nt: TGTGCCAGCACCTTACTCGGGACTAGCGGAAATGAGCAGTTCTTC
CDR3aa: CASTLLGTSGNEQFF

d_gene: TRBD2
v_gene: TRBV2
j_gene: TRBJ2-3
abundance: -
CDR3nt: TGTGCCAGCAGTCCTACTAGCGGGGGGGCCGGGACAGATACGCAGTATTTT
CDR3aa: CASSPTSGGAGTDTQYF

d_gene: TRBD1
v_gene: TRBV5-1
j_gene: TRBJ1-4
abundance: -
CDR3nt: TGCGCCAGCAGCTTGTCCGGGACAGCAAGGGAAAAACTGTTTTTT
CDR3aa: CASSLSGTAREKLFF

d_gene: TRBD1
v_gene: TRBV2
j_gene: TRBJ1-6
abundance: -
CDR3nt: TGTGCCAGCCGACGGGACAGCTCAAATTCACCCCTCCACTTT
CDR3aa: CASRRDSSNSPLHF

d_gene: TRBD1
v_gene: TRBV27
j_gene: TRBJ2-7
abundance: -
CDR3nt: TGTGCCAGCAGTTTAGGATTCAGGGGGAGTAGGGAGCAGTACTTC
CDR3aa: CASSLGFRGSREQYF

d_gene: TRBD2
v_gene: TRBV9
j_gene: TRBJ2-5
abundance: -
CDR3nt: TGTGCCAGCCAGCGGGACCTCGAGGAGACCCAGTACTTC
CDR3aa: CASQRDLEETQYF

d_gene: -
v_gene: TRBV10-3
j_gene: TRBJ1-2
abundance: -
CDR3nt: TGTGCCATCAGTGAGGGGAGAGCTGAGGGCTACACCTTC
CDR3aa: CAISEGRAEGYTF

d_gene: -
v_gene: TRBV3-1/TRBV3-2
j_gene: TRBJ1-2
abundance: -
CDR3nt: TGTGCCAGCAGCCAAGAGGGAGGCGGCTACACCTTC
CDR3aa: CASSQEGGGYTF

d_gene: TRBD1
v_gene: TRBV2
j_gene: TRBJ1-5
abundance: -
CDR3nt: TGTGCCAGCAGAGTAGGGGGCCTTAGCAATCAGCCCCAGCATTTT
CDR3aa: CASRVGGLSNQPQHF